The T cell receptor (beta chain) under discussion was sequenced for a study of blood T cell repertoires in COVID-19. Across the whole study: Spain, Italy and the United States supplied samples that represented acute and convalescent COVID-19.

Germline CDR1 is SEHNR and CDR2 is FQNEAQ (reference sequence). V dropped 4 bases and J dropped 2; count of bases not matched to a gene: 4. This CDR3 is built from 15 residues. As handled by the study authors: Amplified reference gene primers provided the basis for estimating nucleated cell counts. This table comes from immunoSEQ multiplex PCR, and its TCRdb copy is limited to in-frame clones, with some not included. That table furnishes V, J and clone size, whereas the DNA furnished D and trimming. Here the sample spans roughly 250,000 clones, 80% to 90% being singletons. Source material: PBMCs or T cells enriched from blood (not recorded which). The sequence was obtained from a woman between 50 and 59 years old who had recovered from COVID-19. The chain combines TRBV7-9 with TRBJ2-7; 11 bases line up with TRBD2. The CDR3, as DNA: TGTGCCAGCAGCTCGAGTAGCGGGAGGGCCTACGAGCAGTACTTC. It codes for CASSSSSGRAYEQYF.